This TCR beta chain was retrieved from a study of T cells in Graves' hyperthyroidism and ophthalmopathy. On the study more broadly: At the time of initial diagnosis and before any treatment, peripheral blood was collected. Overall study findings and caveats: Ophthalmopathy was identified by the model a median approximately 6.4 months ahead of onset. Blood also showed most of the thyroid clonotypes that were expanded above 0.001.

Uncontrolled infection, other autoimmune disease, pregnancy or lactation excluded patients. The CDR3 length is 13 residues. Germline V lookup: CDR1 DFQATT, CDR2 SNEGSKA (reference sequence). V gave up 0 bases and J gave up 1 base, with 6 bases separating them. This clonotype was detected ten times or more. Antigen unknown. Amplification targeted TCR beta CDR3 regions from RNA transcripts. The HTBI primer set drove a first-round RT-PCR of the TCR CDR3. TCRdb redid the calling of the multiplex PCR reads with MiXCR, one entry per CDR3 protein. Found here are roughly 180,000 distinct CDR3 sequences, about 9.4% of them singletons; the top ten hold about 20%.

The rearrangement joins TRBV20-1 to TRBJ1-1; no firm D call. The sample taken for sequencing was blood. The receptor comes from a woman between 18 and 29 years old with Graves' hyperthyroidism that later progressed to Graves' ophthalmopathy. This CDR3 reads CSAREGPNTEAFF. In nucleotides, the CDR3 is TGCAGTGCTAGAGAGGGCCCGAACACTGAAGCTTTCTTT.